The source of this T cell receptor beta chain is a study of monozygotic twins with inflammatory bowel disease. Overall study findings and caveats: Among IBD patients, TCRbeta diversity (inverse Simpson) was lower than in healthy co-twins. Sharing of clonotypes with others was lower in IBD patients than in healthy twins, and this was especially so with disease activity.

Regarding this clonotype: Its specificity is unknown.

Germline-derived CDR1 and CDR2 are SGHDT and YYEEEE. This CDR3 region has 14 residues. Through template switching, UMIs that included a 6-nucleotide sample barcode were added. TCRdb re-called the 5' RACE reads; one entry per CDR3 protein, DNA not given. The sample table includes approximately 390,000 distinct CDR3 sequences. The chain employs TRBV5-6 and TRBJ2-7; TCRdb names TRBD1, which stays unverified in the absence of DNA. The sequence was collected from a human donor with ulcerative colitis or Crohn's disease, or a healthy co-twin of an affected twin (not recorded which). Sequencing input: blood. CDR3 loop: CASSPRTGDNEQYF. Drawing the rest from reference TRBV5-6 and TRBJ2-7, the complete variable domain is DAGVTQSPTHLIKTRGQQVTLRCSPKSGHDTVSWYQQALGQGPQFIFQYYEEEERQRGNFPDRFSGHQFPNYSSELNVNALLLGDSALYLCASSPRTGDNEQYFGPGTRLTVT.